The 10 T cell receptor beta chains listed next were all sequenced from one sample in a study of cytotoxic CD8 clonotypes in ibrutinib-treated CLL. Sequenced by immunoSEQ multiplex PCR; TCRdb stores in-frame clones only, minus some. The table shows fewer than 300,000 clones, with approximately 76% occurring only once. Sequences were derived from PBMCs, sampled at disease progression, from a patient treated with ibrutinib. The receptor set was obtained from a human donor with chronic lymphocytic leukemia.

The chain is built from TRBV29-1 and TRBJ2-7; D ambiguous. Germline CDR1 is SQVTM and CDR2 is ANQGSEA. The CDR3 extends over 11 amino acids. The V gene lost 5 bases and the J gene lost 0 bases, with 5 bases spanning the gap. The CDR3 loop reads CSVRLSYEQYF. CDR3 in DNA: TGCAGCGTTCGCCTCTCCTACGAGCAGTACTTC.

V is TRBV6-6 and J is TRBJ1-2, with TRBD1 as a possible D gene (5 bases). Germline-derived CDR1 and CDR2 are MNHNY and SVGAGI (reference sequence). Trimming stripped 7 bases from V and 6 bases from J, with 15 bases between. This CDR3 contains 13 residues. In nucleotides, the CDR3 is TGTGCCAGCACCTTCAGGGACCCGGATGGCTACACCTTC. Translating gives CASTFRDPDGYTF.

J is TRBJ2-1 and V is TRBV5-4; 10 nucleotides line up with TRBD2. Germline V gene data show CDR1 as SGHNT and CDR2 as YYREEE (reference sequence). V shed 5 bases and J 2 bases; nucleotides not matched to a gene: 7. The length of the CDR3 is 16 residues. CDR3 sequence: CASSRPLAGAYNEQFF. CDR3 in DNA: TGTGCCAGCAGTAGGCCGCTAGCGGGGGCCTACAATGAGCAGTTCTTC.

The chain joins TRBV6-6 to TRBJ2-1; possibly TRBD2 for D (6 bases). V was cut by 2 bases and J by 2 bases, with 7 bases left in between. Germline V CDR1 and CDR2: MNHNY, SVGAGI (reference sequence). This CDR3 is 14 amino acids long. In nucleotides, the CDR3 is TGTGCCAGCAGTTACGCGGGACCCTACAATGAGCAGTTCTTC. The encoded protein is CASSYAGPYNEQFF.

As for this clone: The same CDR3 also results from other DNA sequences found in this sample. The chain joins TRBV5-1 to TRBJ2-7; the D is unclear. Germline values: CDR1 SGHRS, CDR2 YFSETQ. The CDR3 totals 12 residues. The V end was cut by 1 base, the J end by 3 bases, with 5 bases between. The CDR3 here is CASSLLGYEQYF. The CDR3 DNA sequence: TGCGCCAGCAGCTTGCTCGGCTACGAGCAGTACTTC.

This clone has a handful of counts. This CDR3 reads CASSRDRDEQYF. Written as DNA, the CDR3 is TGTGCCAGCTCCCGGGACAGGGACGAGCAGTACTTC. This sequence joins TRBV7-8 and TRBJ2-7; 9 bases agree with TRBD1. With V trimmed by 8 bases and J by 5 bases, 4 bases remained unmatched. This CDR3 comprises 12 residues. Germline-derived CDR1 and CDR2 are SGHVS and FQNEAQ.

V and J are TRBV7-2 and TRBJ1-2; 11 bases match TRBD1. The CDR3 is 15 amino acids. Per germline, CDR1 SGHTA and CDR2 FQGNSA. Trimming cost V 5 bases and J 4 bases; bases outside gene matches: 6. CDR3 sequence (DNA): TGTGCCAGCAGCCGCCCGGGACAGGGGGGCTATGGCTACACCTTC. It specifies CASSRPGQGGYGYTF.

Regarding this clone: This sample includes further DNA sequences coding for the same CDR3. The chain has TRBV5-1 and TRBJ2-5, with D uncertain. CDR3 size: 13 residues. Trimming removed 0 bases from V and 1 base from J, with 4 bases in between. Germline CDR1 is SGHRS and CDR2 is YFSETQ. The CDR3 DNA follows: TGCGCCAGCAGCTTGGTTCCCCAAGAGACCCAGTACTTC. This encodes CASSLVPQETQYF.

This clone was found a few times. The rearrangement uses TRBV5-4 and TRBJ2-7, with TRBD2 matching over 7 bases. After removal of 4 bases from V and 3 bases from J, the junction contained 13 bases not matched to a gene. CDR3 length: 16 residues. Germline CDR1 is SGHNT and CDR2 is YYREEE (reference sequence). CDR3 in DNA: TGTGCCAGCAGCCCCGGTTGGGGGAGGGCCGGCTACGAGCAGTACTTC. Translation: CASSPGWGRAGYEQYF.

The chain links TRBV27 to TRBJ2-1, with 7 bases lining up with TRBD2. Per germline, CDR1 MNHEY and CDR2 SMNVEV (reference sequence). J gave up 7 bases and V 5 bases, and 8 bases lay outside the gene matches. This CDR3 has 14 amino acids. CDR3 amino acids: CASSPGTMGNEQFF. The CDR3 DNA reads TGTGCCAGCAGTCCCGGGACTATGGGAAATGAGCAGTTCTTC.